The clone carrying this T cell receptor beta chain was found many times. What it binds is not known. The source of the sample is a study of CD8 T cells in ankylosing spondylitis. Study-level points and caveats: Disease-linked clones proved CD8+ and comparatively uncommon in peripheral blood. Reactive arthritis synovial fluid and blood previously showed some of these motif variants. Ankylosing spondylitis blood appeared to be characterized by a TCR beta motif of under ten highly homologous variants.

There are 13 residues in the CDR3. CDR1 SGDLS and CDR2 YYNGEE come from the germline V gene. Trimming took off 0 bases at V and 8 bases at J, with 6 bases between the two ends. Each TCR beta library was made by quantitative 5'-RACE that incorporated molecular barcodes. TCRdb reprocessed the 5' RACE reads with MiXCR, giving one entry per CDR3 protein. This table has roughly 250,000 distinct CDR3 sequences, approximately 9% appearing once. This receptor was obtained from a male donor with ankylosing spondylitis or in good health (not recorded which). The rearrangement links TRBV9 to TRBJ1-6; no clear D gene. The sample consisted of blood, either unsorted or a sorted T cell fraction (not recorded which). In DNA form, the CDR3 reads TGTGCCAGCAGCGTAGACAGAGATTCACCCCTCCACTTT. Translated, it gives CASSVDRDSPLHF.